The next 7 T cell receptor beta chains were all read from a single sample in a study of blood T cell repertoires in COVID-19. Sequencing used immunoSEQ multiplex PCR; TCRdb keeps in-frame clones, though not all of them. The sample contains around 180,000 clones, roughly 82% of which appear only once. Material for sequencing was peripheral blood. The receptor source for this set is a woman in her 30s with acute or convalescent COVID-19.

V gene TRBV4-2 combines with J gene TRBJ1-2; 8 nucleotides match TRBD1. Trimming removed 3 bases from V and 6 bases from J; junction bases left unmatched: 12. The CDR3 runs to 16 residues. From germline, CDR1 is LGHNA and CDR2 YNFKEQ. CDR3: CASSHRLYDRGNGYTF. The DNA of the CDR3 is TGTGCCAGCAGCCACCGCCTCTATGACAGGGGCAATGGCTACACCTTC.

V is TRBV9 and J is TRBJ1-4, with D possibly matching TRBD1 (5 bases). Germline V gene sequence: CDR1 SGDLS, CDR2 YYNGEE. CDR3 length: 16 amino acids. Between the trimmed V and J ends, which lost 3 bases and 5 bases, there was a span of 17 bases. The CDR3 DNA follows: TGTGCCAGCAGCGCGGGGGACCGGAGGGGAAATGAAAAACTGTTTTTT. It specifies CASSAGDRRGNEKLFF.

V usage is TRBV29-1 and J usage is TRBJ2-7; 12 bases match TRBD2. J was trimmed by 2 bases and V by 7 bases; bases with no gene match: 3. Germline-derived CDR1 and CDR2 are SQVTM and ANQGSEA. The CDR3 totals 13 residues. For the CDR3, the DNA is TGCAGCGCCGGACTAGCGGGAACCTACGAGCAGTACTTC. Translated, it gives CSAGLAGTYEQYF.

The V gene is TRBV3-1 (or the pseudogene TRBV3-2), the J gene TRBJ2-2; 11 bases fit TRBD2. Germline V gene data show CDR1 as LGHDT and CDR2 as YNNKEL (reference sequence). CDR3 length: 17 residues. V gave up 0 bases and J gave up 4 bases; unmatched junction bases: 4. CDR3 coding DNA: TGTGCCAGCAGCCAAGAGACTAGCGGGACGGGCACCGGGGAGCTGTTTTTT. Translation: CASSQETSGTGTGELFF.

V is TRBV28 and J is TRBJ2-3, with D tentatively TRBD1 (6 bases). The CDR3 spans 17 residues. The germline V gene encodes CDR1 MDHEN and CDR2 SYDVKM. V lost 2 bases, J lost 0 bases, and 15 bases lay in between. The CDR3 sequence: CASSLNPDSASTDTQYF. CDR3 nucleotides: TGTGCCAGCAGTTTAAACCCGGACAGTGCTAGCACAGATACGCAGTATTTT.

The V call is TRBV5-5, the J call TRBJ2-3, with a possible D match to TRBD2 (6 bases). The ends were cut back, 0 bases at V and 4 bases at J, with 12 bases in the middle. CDR1 and CDR2 from the germline V gene are SGHKS and YYEKEE (reference sequence). The CDR3 spans 15 residues. The CDR3 coding sequence is TGTGCCAGCAGCTTGGTGGGAGGAGAGGCAGATACGCAGTATTTT. Protein product: CASSLVGGEADTQYF.

The gene calls are TRBV13 and TRBJ1-2; D might be TRBD1 (5 bases). V lost 5 bases to trimming and J lost 8 bases, with 12 bases between them. The CDR3 is 12 amino acids. The germline gives CDR1 PRHDT, CDR2 FYEKMQ (reference sequence). The CDR3 here is CASSLGGEGYTF. CDR3 coding DNA: TGTGCCAGCAGCCTGGGGGGGGAAGGCTACACCTTC.